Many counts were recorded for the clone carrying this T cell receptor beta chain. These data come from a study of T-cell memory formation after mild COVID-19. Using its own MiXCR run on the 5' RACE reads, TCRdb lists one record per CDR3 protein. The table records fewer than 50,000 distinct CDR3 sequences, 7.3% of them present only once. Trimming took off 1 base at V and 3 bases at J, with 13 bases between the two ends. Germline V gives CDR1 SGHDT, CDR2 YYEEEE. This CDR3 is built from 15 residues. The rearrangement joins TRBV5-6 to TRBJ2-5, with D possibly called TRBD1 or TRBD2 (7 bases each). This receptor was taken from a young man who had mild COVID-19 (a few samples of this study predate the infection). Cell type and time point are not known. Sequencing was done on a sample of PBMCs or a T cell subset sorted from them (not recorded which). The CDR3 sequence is CASSLSGTAKETQYF. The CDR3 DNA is TGTGCCAGCAGCTTGAGCGGGACAGCGAAAGAGACCCAGTACTTC.